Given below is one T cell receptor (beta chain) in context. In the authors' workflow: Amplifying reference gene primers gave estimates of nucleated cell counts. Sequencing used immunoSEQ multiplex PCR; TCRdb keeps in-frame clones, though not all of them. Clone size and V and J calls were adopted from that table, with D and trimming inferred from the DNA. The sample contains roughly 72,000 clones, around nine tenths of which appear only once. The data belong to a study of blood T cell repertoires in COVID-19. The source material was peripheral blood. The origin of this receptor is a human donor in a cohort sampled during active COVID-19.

For the CDR3, the DNA is TGTGCCAGCAGACAGGGGACTAATGAAAAACTGTTTTTT. The encoded protein is CASRQGTNEKLFF. The chain joins TRBV18 to TRBJ1-4, with 8 bases identical to TRBD1. Unmatched junction bases numbered 1, after V lost 8 bases and J lost 2 bases. The CDR3 has 13 amino acids. From germline, CDR1 is KGHSH and CDR2 LQKENI.